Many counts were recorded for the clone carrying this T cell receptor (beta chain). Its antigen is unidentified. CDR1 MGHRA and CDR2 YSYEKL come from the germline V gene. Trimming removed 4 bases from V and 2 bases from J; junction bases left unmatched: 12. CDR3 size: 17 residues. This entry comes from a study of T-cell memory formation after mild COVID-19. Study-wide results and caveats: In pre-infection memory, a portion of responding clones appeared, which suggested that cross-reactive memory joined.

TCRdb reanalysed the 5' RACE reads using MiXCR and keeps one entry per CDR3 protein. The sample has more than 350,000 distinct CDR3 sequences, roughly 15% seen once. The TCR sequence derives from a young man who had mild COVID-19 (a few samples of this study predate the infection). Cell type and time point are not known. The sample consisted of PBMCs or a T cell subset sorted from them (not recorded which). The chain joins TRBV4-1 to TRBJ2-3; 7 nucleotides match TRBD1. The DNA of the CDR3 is TGCGCCAGCAGCCCCCAAATACAGGGGTTCGACACAGATACGCAGTATTTT. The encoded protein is CASSPQIQGFDTDTQYF.